These 27 T cell receptor beta chains were sequenced from one sample in a study of radiotherapy plus CTLA-4 blockade in lung cancer. TCRdb's copy holds only in-frame clones and misses some; the assay was immunoSEQ multiplex PCR. The table lists some 67,000 clones, 70% to 80% of them singletons. The sequenced sample was peripheral blood, obtained from a patient treated with radiotherapy plus ipilimumab. These receptors were taken from a human donor with non-small cell lung cancer whose response to radiotherapy plus ipilimumab could not be evaluated. Some clones in this sample may be carry-over from other donors' samples.

The chain recombines TRBV7-3 with TRBJ2-7; 15 nucleotides line up with TRBD2. The CDR3 spans 15 residues. With 6 bases clipped from V and 2 bases from J, the junction kept 2 bases outside the gene matches. Germline V gene sequence: CDR1 SGHTA, CDR2 FQGTGA. The chain's CDR3 is CASSWTSGGAYEQYF. CDR3 in DNA: TGTGCCAGCAGTTGGACTAGCGGGGGGGCCTACGAGCAGTACTTC. The variable domain in full, completed from reference TRBV7-3 and TRBJ2-7, reads GAGVSQTPSNKVTEKGKYVELRCDPISGHTALYWYRQSLGQGPEFLIYFQGTGAADDSGLPNDRFFAVRPEGSVSTLKIQRTERGDSAVYLCASSWTSGGAYEQYFGPGTRLTVT.

This chain connects TRBV21-1 to TRBJ2-7; whether TRBD1, the table's D call, matches the DNA was not checked. TRBV21-1 is deemed a pseudogene. The length of the CDR3 is 15 residues. CDR3 sequence (DNA): TGTGCCAGCAGCCCCCCGGGACAGGGAGAGTACGAGCAGTACTTC. This translates into CASSPPGQGEYEQYF.

V is TRBV11-2 and J is TRBJ2-7; D is possibly TRBD2 (5 bases). V shed 3 bases and J shed 9 bases, with 18 bases lying between them. Germline-derived CDR1 and CDR2 are SGHAT and FQNNGV. The CDR3 spans 14 residues. The CDR3 nucleotides are TGTGCCAGCAGCTTCACGGGGTTATCGTGGGGGCAGTACTTC. The encoded protein is CASSFTGLSWGQYF.

Judged by abundance, this clone is large. The CDR3 DNA is TGTGCCAGTTGGGGGGGCAGCAATCAGCCCCAGCATTTT. Translated, it gives CASWGGSNQPQHF. This sequence joins TRBV7-9 and TRBJ1-5, with a possible D match to TRBD1 (6 bases). CDR1 SEHNR and CDR2 FQNEAQ come from the germline V gene (reference sequence). V shed 9 bases and J shed 1 base, with 10 bases lying between them. The CDR3 has 13 residues.

The chain carries TRBV6-6 and TRBJ1-5; D is ambiguous. The CDR3 extends over 15 amino acids. Trimming took 2 bases from V and 0 from J, leaving 8 bases between them. CDR1 MNHNY and CDR2 SVGAGI come from the germline V gene (reference sequence). CDR3 loop: CASSYARYSNQPQHF. In DNA form, the CDR3 reads TGTGCCAGCAGTTACGCGCGGTATAGCAATCAGCCCCAGCATTTT.

The rearrangement joins TRBV19 to TRBJ2-1; a weak D match, TRBD1 (6 bases). V shed 1 base and J shed 8 bases, with 15 bases lying between them. This CDR3 comprises 15 residues. The germline V gene has CDR1 LNHDA and CDR2 SQIVND (reference sequence). The CDR3 spells CASSIAAGAWYEQFF. The CDR3 nucleotides are TGTGCCAGTAGTATAGCGGCAGGGGCTTGGTATGAGCAGTTCTTC.

This clone was found once. The genes are TRBV27 and TRBJ1-6; D perhaps matches TRBD1 (6 bases). The CDR3 loop spans 15 amino acids. The ends were cut back, 6 bases at V and 3 bases at J, with 12 bases in the middle. From germline, CDR1 is MNHEY and CDR2 SMNVEV (reference sequence). The CDR3 region is CASSGGRVYNSPLHF. For the CDR3, the DNA is TGTGCCAGCAGCGGGGGGCGCGTCTATAATTCACCCCTCCACTTT.

This clone was detected only once. This sequence joins TRBV7-8 and TRBJ2-7; tentatively, D is TRBD2 (6 bases). The V end lost 3 bases, the J end lost 7 bases, and 19 bases lay between the germline ends. CDR3 size: 15 residues. Germline values: CDR1 SGHVS, CDR2 FQNEAQ. The CDR3 protein is CASSLGDSWLGEQYF. The CDR3, as DNA: TGTGCCAGCAGCTTGGGGGACTCCTGGCTGGGAGAGCAGTACTTC.

The genes are TRBV6-1 and TRBJ1-3; TRBD1 is a possible D gene (6 bases). The CDR3 sequence is 11 residues long. Germline V gene sequence: CDR1 MNHNS, CDR2 SASEGT. Trimming pared 7 bases from V and 8 bases from J, leaving 9 bases between. The CDR3 here is CASTRGDTIYF. For the CDR3, the DNA is TGTGCCAGCACCAGGGGTGACACCATATATTTT.

The chain joins TRBV7-9 to TRBJ2-5; perhaps TRBD2 as D (6 bases). The J call is in doubt because the DNA end fits TRBJ2-7 better. CDR3 length equals 14 residues. CDR1 and CDR2 (germline): SEHNR, FQNEAQ (reference sequence). The CDR3 coding sequence is TGTGCCAGCAGCTTAGCGGCGGGGTCAAACGAGCAGTACTTC. It specifies CASSLAAGSNEQYF.

The chain's CDR3 is CAISDGTSGGIRKTQYF. The CDR3 nucleotides read TGTGCCATCAGCGACGGGACTAGCGGGGGAATAAGAAAGACCCAGTACTTC. The chain carries TRBV10-3 and TRBJ2-5; 14 nucleotides line up with TRBD2. V was clipped by 6 bases and J by 6 bases; unmatched bases: 12. Germline loops: CDR1 ENHRY, CDR2 SYGVKD. The CDR3 contains 17 residues.

The chain joins TRBV5-1 to TRBJ2-3; TRBD2 aligns across 7 bases. With V trimmed by 4 bases and J by 0 bases, 8 bases remained unmatched. This CDR3 spans 16 amino acids. The germline CDR1 and CDR2 sequences are SGHRS and YFSETQ. The CDR3 is CASSPYSRGSTDTQYF. Here the CDR3 DNA reads TGCGCCAGCAGCCCGTACTCGCGGGGGAGCACAGATACGCAGTATTTT.

For the CDR3, the DNA is TGTGCCATCAGTGAGGAGGGAACTAATGAAAAACTGTTTTTT. Translated, it gives CAISEEGTNEKLFF. This chain uses TRBV10-3 with TRBJ1-4; D unclear. V was pared by 2 bases and J by 1 base, with 5 bases between. Germline V gene sequence: CDR1 ENHRY, CDR2 SYGVKD. The CDR3 consists of 14 residues.

This clone was recorded a few times. The chain is built from TRBV7-6 and TRBJ1-1, with 11 bases identical to TRBD1. Losses at the gene ends were 6 bases for V and 4 bases for J; bases not matched to a gene: 16. This CDR3 is built from 18 residues. Germline V gene sequence: CDR1 SGHVS, CDR2 FNYEAQ. The CDR3 bases are TGTGCCAGCAGTCCCCCAATTGGGACAGGGGGGATAGGCACTGAAGCTTTCTTT. This encodes CASSPPIGTGGIGTEAFF.

This clone was found once. V usage is TRBV6-1 and J usage is TRBJ1-5; D gene uncertain. The CDR3 extends over 14 amino acids. Germline assignment: CDR1 MNHNS and CDR2 SASEGT. V lost 4 bases, J lost 5 bases, and 12 bases lay in between. CDR3 DNA sequence: TGTGCCAGCAGTGGCGTCTTGGGAGATCAGCCCCAGCATTTT. Protein sequence: CASSGVLGDQPQHF.

The genes are TRBV18 and TRBJ2-5; TRBD2 might be the D (6 bases). V was pared by 1 base and J by 4 bases, with 7 bases between. The length of the CDR3 is 13 residues. CDR1 is KGHSH and CDR2 is LQKENI in the germline V gene. The CDR3 DNA reads as TGTGCCAGCTCACCACACGGGGGAGAGACCCAGTACTTC. Protein sequence: CASSPHGGETQYF.

The chain combines TRBV7-8 with TRBJ2-1; 8 bases are a match to TRBD1. V was pared by 4 bases and J by 6 bases, with 8 bases of the junction left unmatched. There are 15 residues in the CDR3. Germline V gene data show CDR1 as SGHVS and CDR2 as FQNEAQ. The CDR3 reads CASSSPEQGGNEQFF. The CDR3 nucleotides are TGTGCCAGCAGCTCGCCCGAACAGGGGGGCAATGAGCAGTTCTTC.

DNA for the CDR3: TGTGCCAGCAGTTCCCAGGGTGGCTATGGCTACACCTTC. This translates into CASSSQGGYGYTF. The J gene is TRBJ1-2, the V gene TRBV6-6; the D gene is possibly TRBD1 (5 bases). There are 13 residues in the CDR3. Between the trimmed V and J ends, which lost 4 bases and 4 bases, there was a span of 10 bases. The germline CDR1 and CDR2 sequences are MNHNY and SVGAGI (reference sequence).

The chain recombines TRBV5-1 with TRBJ2-7; 8 bases line up with TRBD1. This CDR3 is built from 14 residues. Germline V gene lookup returns CDR1 SGHRS and CDR2 YFSETQ. With V trimmed by 4 bases and J by 2 bases, 5 bases remained unmatched. CDR3 coding DNA: TGCGCCAGCAGCCTGGGGACAGGAACCTACGAGCAGTACTTC. Amino acids: CASSLGTGTYEQYF.

This clone has only a few counts. The chain carries TRBV7-2 and TRBJ1-4; 11 nucleotides align to TRBD1. Germline-derived CDR1 and CDR2 are SGHTA and FQGNSA. This CDR3 is built from 15 residues. The J segment lost 7 bases and the V segment lost 4 bases, leaving 5 bases of the junction unmatched. CDR3 sequence: CASSWDRGLGEKLFF. CDR3 nucleotide sequence: TGTGCCAGCAGCTGGGACAGGGGGTTGGGTGAAAAACTGTTTTTT.

The chain couples TRBV29-1 to TRBJ1-3; 7 bases agree with TRBD1. The CDR3 length is 14 residues. CDR1 is SQVTM and CDR2 is ANQGSEA in the germline V gene. The ends lost 4 bases at V and 4 bases at J; junction bases unmatched: 7. The CDR3 bases are TGCAGCGTTGGTACCGGGACAGAAGGAAACACCATATATTTT. Translation: CSVGTGTEGNTIYF.

This chain connects TRBV5-1 to TRBJ2-1; tentatively, D is TRBD2 (5 bases). CDR1 SGHRS and CDR2 YFSETQ come from the germline V gene. The V end lost 4 bases, the J end lost 1 base, and 12 bases lay between the germline ends. The CDR3 spans 15 residues. CDR3 bases: TGCGCCAGCAGCCCCCGGGGTATGTCCTACAATGAGCAGTTCTTC. Translated: CASSPRGMSYNEQFF.

The J gene is TRBJ1-1, the V gene TRBV25-1, with D unclear. Germline-derived CDR1 and CDR2 are MGHDK and SYGVNS. Deletions cut 3 bases from V and 3 bases from J, with 8 bases between. The CDR3 consists of 13 residues. The CDR3: CASSEGKYTEAFF. The CDR3 DNA follows: TGTGCCAGCAGTGAGGGCAAGTACACTGAAGCTTTCTTT.

This chain uses TRBV5-1 with TRBJ1-2; D may be TRBD1 (5 bases). Germline V gives CDR1 SGHRS, CDR2 YFSETQ. V was clipped by 6 bases and J by 2 bases, with 11 bases between them. The CDR3 covers 13 residues. The DNA for the CDR3 is TGCGCCAGCACGCGGGGGGGGAACTATGGCTACACCTTC. Translated: CASTRGGNYGYTF. Full variable domain (remainder filled in from reference TRBV5-1 and TRBJ1-2): KAGVTQTPRYLIKTRGQQVTLSCSPISGHRSVSWYQQTPGQGLQFLFEYFSETQRNKGNFPGRFSGRQFSNSRSEMNVSTLELGDSALYLCASTRGGNYGYTFGSGTRLTVV.

The chain has TRBV5-1 and TRBJ2-7, with 8 nucleotides matching TRBD1. CDR1 and CDR2 (germline): SGHRS, YFSETQ. CDR3 size: 15 residues. J gave up 0 bases and V 4 bases, and 6 bases lay outside the gene matches. The CDR3 DNA reads as TGCGCCAGCAGCGCCCGGACAGGGTACTCCTACGAGCAGTACTTC. The encoded protein is CASSARTGYSYEQYF.

The chain uses TRBV19 and TRBJ1-2; D perhaps matches TRBD1 (6 bases). Germline assignment: CDR1 LNHDA and CDR2 SQIVND (reference sequence). Trimming cost V 6 bases and J 6 bases, with 14 bases left between them. The CDR3 sequence is 13 residues long. CDR3 bases: TGTGCCAGTAGAGTCCCCCAGGGGCATGGCTACACCTTC. Amino acid sequence: CASRVPQGHGYTF.

A single count supports this clone. This chain's CDR3 is CASNPSSGSKESNEKLFF. In DNA form, the CDR3 reads TGTGCCAGCAACCCCTCTTCAGGGTCCAAGGAATCTAATGAAAAACTGTTTTTT. V usage is TRBV5-4 and J usage is TRBJ1-4; possible D gene TRBD1, 5 bases. The CDR3 has 18 amino acids. Germline V lookup: CDR1 SGHNT, CDR2 YYREEE (reference sequence). V dropped 6 bases and J dropped 3 bases, with 24 bases sitting between them.